Shown below are 6 T cell receptor beta chains from a single sample sequenced in a study of cytomegalovirus exposure and HLA in healthy donors. Primers included in the PCR were 60 Vbeta and 13 Jbeta primers. Assay: immunoSEQ multiplex PCR; the TCRdb copy retains only in-frame clones and omits some. Found here are over 65,000 clones, roughly four fifths of them singletons; the top ten hold roughly 6.8%. Sequencing input: PBMCs. All receptors derive from a human donor in good health.

This sequence joins TRBV9 and TRBJ2-7; a possible D gene is TRBD2 (7 bases). Between the trimmed V and J ends, which lost 2 bases and 6 bases, there was a span of 15 bases. Per the germline V gene, CDR1 is SGDLS and CDR2 is YYNGEE. CDR3 length: 14 residues. CDR3 region: CASSVGSGGREQYF. In DNA, the CDR3 is TGTGCCAGCAGCGTCGGATCGGGGGGCCGCGAGCAGTACTTC.

CDR3 DNA: TGTGCCAGCAGCTTGGCCCTCGTCCCCAATGGCTACACCTTC. It is translated as CASSLALVPNGYTF. The rearrangement uses TRBV11-2 and TRBJ1-2, with D unclear. Per the germline V gene, CDR1 is SGHAT and CDR2 is FQNNGV. V shed 3 bases and J shed 6 bases, with 14 bases lying between them. The CDR3 contains 14 residues.

V usage is TRBV10-3 and J usage is TRBJ1-2; a possible D gene is TRBD1 (5 bases). Germline-derived CDR1 and CDR2 are ENHRY and SYGVKD. This CDR3 has 15 amino acids. The germline V and J ends were trimmed by 0 bases and 8 bases, with 16 bases remaining between them. Written as DNA, the CDR3 is TGTGCCATCAGTGAGTCAGGCGGCAGGGTCTACGGCTACACCTTC. This encodes CAISESGGRVYGYTF.

The rearrangement joins TRBV29-1 to TRBJ2-5; TRBD2 agrees at 9 bases. Judging by the DNA end, TRBJ2-7 fits better; the J call may be wrong. The CDR3 is 15 residues long. CDR1 SQVTM and CDR2 ANQGSEA come from the germline V gene. The DNA of the CDR3 is TGCAGCGTTGCCCAGTTGGCGGGGGGGCACGGCGAGCAGTACTTC. It specifies CSVAQLAGGHGEQYF.

J is TRBJ2-7 and V is TRBV10-1; no reliable D call. Looked up from germline, CDR1 is WNHNN and CDR2 is SYGVQD (reference sequence). This CDR3 has 8 amino acids. The CDR3 region is CDEYEQYF. DNA of the CDR3: TGCGACGAGTACGAGCAGTACTTC.

The chain has TRBV10-1 and TRBJ2-1; possibly TRBD2 for D (6 bases). The V gene lost 8 bases and the J gene lost 10 bases, with 12 bases spanning the gap. Germline V gene data show CDR1 as WNHNN and CDR2 as SYGVQD (reference sequence). The CDR3 is 11 amino acids. The DNA for the CDR3 is TGCGCCAGCTATGGGGGGAGCGAGCAGTTCTTC. Its protein product is CASYGGSEQFF.